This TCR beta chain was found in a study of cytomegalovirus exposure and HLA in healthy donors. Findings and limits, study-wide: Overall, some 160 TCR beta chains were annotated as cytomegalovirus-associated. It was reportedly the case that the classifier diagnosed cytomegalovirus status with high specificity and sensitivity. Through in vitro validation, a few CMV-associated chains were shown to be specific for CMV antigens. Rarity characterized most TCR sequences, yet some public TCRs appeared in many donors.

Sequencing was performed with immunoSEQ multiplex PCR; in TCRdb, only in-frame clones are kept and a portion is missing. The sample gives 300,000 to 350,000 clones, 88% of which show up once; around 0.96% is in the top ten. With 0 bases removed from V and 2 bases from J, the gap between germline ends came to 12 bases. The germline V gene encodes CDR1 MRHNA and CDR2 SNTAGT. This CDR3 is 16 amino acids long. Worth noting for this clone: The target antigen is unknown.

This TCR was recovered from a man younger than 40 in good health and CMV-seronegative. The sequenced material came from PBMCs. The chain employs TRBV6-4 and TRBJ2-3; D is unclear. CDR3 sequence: CASSDSIESPTDTQYF. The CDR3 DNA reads TGTGCCAGCAGTGACTCGATAGAGAGTCCCACAGATACGCAGTATTTT.